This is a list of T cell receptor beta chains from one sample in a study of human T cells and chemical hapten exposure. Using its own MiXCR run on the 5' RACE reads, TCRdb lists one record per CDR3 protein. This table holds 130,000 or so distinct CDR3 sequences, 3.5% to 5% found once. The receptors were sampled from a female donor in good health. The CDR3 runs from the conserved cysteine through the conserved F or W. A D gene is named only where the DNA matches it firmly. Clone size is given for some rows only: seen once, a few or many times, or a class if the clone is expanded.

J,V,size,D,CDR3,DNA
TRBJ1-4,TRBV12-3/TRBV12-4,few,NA,CASSLSTGNEKLFF,TGTGCCAGCAGTTTAAGTACAGGCAATGAAAAACTGTTTTTT
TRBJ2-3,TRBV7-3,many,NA,CASSLEVTDTQYF,TGTGCCAGCAGCTTAGAGGTGACAGATACGCAGTATTTT
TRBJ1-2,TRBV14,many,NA,CASSQDMQKDGYTF,TGTGCCAGCAGCCAAGATATGCAGAAGGATGGCTACACCTTC
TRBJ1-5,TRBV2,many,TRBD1,CASTNPRPDRGSNQPQHF,TGTGCCAGCACCAATCCACGCCCGGACAGGGGTAGCAATCAGCCCCAGCATTTT
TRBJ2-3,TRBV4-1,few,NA,CASSQDRDTTSTDTQYF,TGCGCCAGCAGCCAAGACCGGGACACAACTAGCACAGATACGCAGTATTTT
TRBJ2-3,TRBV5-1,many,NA,CASSLFLGDTQYF,TGCGCCAGCAGCTTATTTCTGGGAGATACGCAGTATTTT
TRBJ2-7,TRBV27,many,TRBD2,CASRRWGGVYEQYF,TGTGCCAGCAGGAGGTGGGGGGGTGTCTACGAGCAGTACTTC
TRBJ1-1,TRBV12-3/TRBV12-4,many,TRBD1,CASSSGQGDTNTEAFF,TGTGCCAGCAGCTCCGGACAGGGCGATACGAACACTGAAGCTTTCTTT
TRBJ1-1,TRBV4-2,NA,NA,CASSQGIYTEAFF,TGTGCCAGCAGCCAAGGTATATACACTGAAGCTTTCTTT
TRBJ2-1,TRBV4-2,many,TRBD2,CASSQASGGVGEQFF,TGTGCCAGCAGCCAAGCCAGCGGGGGGGTAGGTGAGCAGTTCTTC
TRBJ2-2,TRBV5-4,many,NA,CASSYGGLLTGELFF,TGTGCCAGCAGTTACGGCGGTTTACTCACCGGGGAGCTGTTTTTT
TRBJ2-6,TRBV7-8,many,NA,CASSSYRAPGANVLTF,TGTGCCAGCAGCTCCTACAGGGCTCCTGGGGCCAACGTCCTGACTTTC
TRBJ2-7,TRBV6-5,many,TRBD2,CASSSGRGGKEYF,TGTGCCAGCAGTTCGGGCCGGGGGGGGAAAGAGTACTTC
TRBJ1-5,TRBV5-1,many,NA,CASSLGGDQPQHF,TGCGCCAGCAGCTTGGGAGGCGATCAGCCCCAGCATTTT
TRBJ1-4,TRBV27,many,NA,CASSSGEKLFF,TGTGCCAGCAGTTCTGGAGAAAAACTGTTTTTT
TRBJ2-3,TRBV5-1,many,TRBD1,CASSLGPAGGALDTQYF,TGCGCCAGCAGCTTGGGGCCCGCAGGGGGCGCTTTGGATACGCAGTATTTT
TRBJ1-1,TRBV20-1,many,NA,CSARSTKGAFF,TGCAGTGCTAGATCAACTAAAGGAGCTTTCTTT
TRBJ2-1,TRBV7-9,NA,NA,CASSPTQSWDSSSYNEQFF,TGTGCCAGCAGCCCTACACAATCATGGGATTCGAGCTCCTACAATGAGCAGTTCTTC
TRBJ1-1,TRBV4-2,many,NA,CASSQDSARDEAFF,TGTGCCAGCAGCCAAGATTCAGCCCGGGATGAAGCTTTCTTT
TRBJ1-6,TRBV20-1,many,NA,CSATQTGFPNSPLHF,TGCAGTGCTACTCAAACAGGGTTCCCTAATTCACCCCTCCACTTT
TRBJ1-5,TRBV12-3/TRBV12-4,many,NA,CASSIVFEVNSNQPQHF,TGTGCCAGCAGTATCGTTTTTGAGGTTAATAGCAATCAGCCCCAGCATTTT
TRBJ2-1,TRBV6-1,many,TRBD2,CASRAGGPYNEQFF,TGTGCCAGCAGAGCGGGGGGGCCTTACAATGAGCAGTTCTTC
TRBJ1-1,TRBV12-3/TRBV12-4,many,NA,CASSLGPGGGEAFF,TGTGCCAGCAGTTTAGGGCCCGGGGGGGGTGAAGCTTTCTTT
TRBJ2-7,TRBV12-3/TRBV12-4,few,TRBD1,CASSRPGQGYEQYF,TGTGCCAGCAGTCGCCCGGGACAGGGTTACGAGCAGTACTTC
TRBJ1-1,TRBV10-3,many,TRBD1,CAISGGQATEAFF,TGTGCCATCAGTGGGGGACAGGCCACTGAAGCTTTCTTT
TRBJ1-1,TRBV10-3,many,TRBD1,CAISGDRAFTEAFF,TGTGCCATCAGTGGGGACAGGGCTTTCACTGAAGCTTTCTTT
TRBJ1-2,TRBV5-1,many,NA,CASSLGVGGAYGYTF,TGCGCCAGCAGCTTGGGGGTAGGGGGAGCCTATGGCTACACCTTC
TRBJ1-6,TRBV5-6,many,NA,CASSSVGNSPLHF,TGTGCCAGCAGCTCCGTGGGGAATTCACCCCTCCACTTT
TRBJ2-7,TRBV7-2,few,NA,CASSLFVRGEEEQYF,TGTGCCAGCAGCTTATTTGTGAGAGGGGAGGAAGAGCAGTACTTC
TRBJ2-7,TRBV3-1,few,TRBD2,CASSGGGGGSYEQYF,TGTGCCAGCAGCGGCGGGGGGGGCGGATCCTACGAGCAGTACTTC
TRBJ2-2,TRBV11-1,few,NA,CASSPRTAAWDTGELFF,TGTGCCAGCAGCCCACGGACAGCCGCCTGGGACACCGGGGAGCTGTTTTTT
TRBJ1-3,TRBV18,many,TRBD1,CASSPGTGGLGNTIYF,TGTGCCAGCTCACCCGGGACAGGGGGCCTTGGAAACACCATATATTTT
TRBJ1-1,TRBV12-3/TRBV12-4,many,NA,CASSLGRGAFF,TGTGCCAGCAGCCTGGGACGCGGAGCTTTCTTT
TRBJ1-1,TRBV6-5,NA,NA,CASSPYWQGAGAFF,TGTGCCAGCAGCCCATACTGGCAGGGAGCGGGAGCTTTCTTT
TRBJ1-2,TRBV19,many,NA,CASSPQGFYGYTF,TGTGCCAGTAGCCCACAGGGATTCTATGGCTACACCTTC
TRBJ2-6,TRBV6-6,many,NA,CASFTGVSGANVLTF,TGTGCCAGCTTCACAGGCGTCTCTGGGGCCAACGTCCTGACTTTC
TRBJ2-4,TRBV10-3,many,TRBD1,CAIGSGTGLAKNIQYF,TGTGCCATCGGTTCCGGGACAGGGTTAGCCAAAAACATTCAGTACTTC
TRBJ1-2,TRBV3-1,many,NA,CASSARAGERNYGYTF,TGTGCCAGCAGTGCCCGGGCAGGGGAGAGAAATTATGGCTACACCTTC
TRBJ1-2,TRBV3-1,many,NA,CASSQGSPPGYTF,TGTGCCAGCAGCCAAGGCAGTCCTCCCGGCTACACCTTC
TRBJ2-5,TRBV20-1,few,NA,CSARDLTYQETQYF,TGCAGTGCTAGAGATCTGACTTACCAAGAGACCCAGTACTTC
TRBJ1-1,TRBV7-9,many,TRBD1,CASSPGTGTNTEAFF,TGTGCCAGCAGCCCCGGGACAGGGACGAACACTGAAGCTTTCTTT
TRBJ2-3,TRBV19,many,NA,CASSRLIRDTQYF,TGTGCCAGTAGTAGGCTCATTCGGGATACGCAGTATTTT
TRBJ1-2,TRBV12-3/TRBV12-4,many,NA,CASSLTGNRYGYTF,TGTGCCAGCAGTTTAACAGGGAATAGGTATGGCTACACCTTC
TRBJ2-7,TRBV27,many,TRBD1,CASSFDRGPYEQYF,TGTGCCAGCAGTTTCGACAGGGGGCCCTACGAGCAGTACTTC
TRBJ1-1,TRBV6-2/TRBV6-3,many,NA,CASREATEAFF,TGTGCCAGCAGAGAGGCCACTGAAGCTTTCTTT
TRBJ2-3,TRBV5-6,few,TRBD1,CASTLPEWTGTTDTQYF,TGTGCCAGCACCCTCCCCGAATGGACAGGGACGACAGATACGCAGTATTTT